The 14 T cell receptor beta chains listed next were all sequenced from one sample in a study of shared clonotypes between healthy human individuals. Only in-frame clones appear in the TCRdb table, and some are missing; sequencing was by immunoSEQ multiplex PCR. This table has some 1.5 million clones, about 98% appearing once. Material: naive CD4+ T cells sorted from blood. Specified subset: CD45RA+ positively selected. These TCRs come from a man aged 25 to 40 in good health.

The CDR3 DNA sequence: TGTGCCATCAGTGAGGGGCAGGGTTCCGCCCAGCATTTT. This gives the protein CAISEGQGSAQHF. The gene calls are TRBV10-3 and TRBJ1-5; possible D gene TRBD1, 5 bases. Trimming cost V 2 bases and J 11 bases, with 13 bases left between them. This CDR3 is 13 amino acids long. The germline V gene encodes CDR1 ENHRY and CDR2 SYGVKD.

To note about this clone: Other DNA sequences from this sample encode an identical CDR3 as well. The DNA of the CDR3 is TGTGCCAGCAGTTACGGGGGGACAACTAATGAAAAACTGTTTTTT. It is translated as CASSYGGTTNEKLFF. The chain uses TRBV6-5 and TRBJ1-4; possibly TRBD1 for D (5 bases). The CDR3 has 15 residues. V was cut by 2 bases and J by 0 bases, with 7 bases left in between. Germline V gives CDR1 MNHEY, CDR2 SVGAGI.

The rearrangement uses TRBV18 and TRBJ1-2; D is ambiguous. CDR1 KGHSH and CDR2 LQKENI come from the germline V gene. V lost 1 base, J lost 4 bases, and 13 bases lay in between. The CDR3 runs to 15 residues. This CDR3 is CASSPLPAVGYGYTF. CDR3 nucleotides: TGTGCCAGCTCACCACTTCCCGCAGTAGGCTATGGCTACACCTTC.

This chain uses TRBV5-1 with TRBJ2-7, with 9 bases identical to TRBD2. The germline V gene has CDR1 SGHRS and CDR2 YFSETQ. The CDR3 covers 14 residues. With 1 base clipped from V and 5 bases from J, the junction kept 4 bases outside the gene matches. The CDR3 DNA sequence: TGCGCCAGCAGCTTGCCGGGACTAGCAGACGAGCAGTACTTC. This codes for CASSLPGLADEQYF.

In DNA, the CDR3 is TGTGCCAGCAGCTTTTCCACGGTACAGGATGAGCAGTTCTTC. This sequence encodes CASSFSTVQDEQFF. The J gene is TRBJ2-1, the V gene TRBV7-9; TRBD1 might be the D (5 bases). CDR3 length equals 14 residues. V lost 3 bases and J 8 bases, leaving 14 bases between the germline ends. The germline gives CDR1 SEHNR, CDR2 FQNEAQ (reference sequence).

J is TRBJ2-6 and V is TRBV6-1; D gene ambiguous. The ends were cut back, 2 bases at V and 0 bases at J, with 8 bases in the middle. This CDR3 region has 16 residues. The germline V gene has CDR1 MNHNS and CDR2 SASEGT. The CDR3, as DNA: TGTGCCAGCAGTGAACTCGGAAGCTCTGGGGCCAACGTCCTGACTTTC. Protein: CASSELGSSGANVLTF.

V and J are TRBV28 and TRBJ2-1; 7 nucleotides align to TRBD2. The CDR3 totals 15 residues. The junction had 7 bases not matched to a gene; V was cut back by 3 bases and J by 5 bases. Germline V CDR1 and CDR2: MDHEN, SYDVKM. Here the CDR3 reads CASSFITSANNEQFF. The CDR3 bases are TGTGCCAGCAGTTTTATTACTAGCGCGAACAATGAGCAGTTCTTC. Full variable domain (outside the CDR3, taken from reference TRBV28 and TRBJ2-1): DVKVTQSSRYLVKRTGEKVFLECVQDMDHENMFWYRQDPGLGLRLIYFSYDVKMKEKGDIPEGYSVSREKKERFSLILESASTNQTSMYLCASSFITSANNEQFFGPGTRLTVL.

The chain uses TRBV5-8 and TRBJ1-2; 9 nucleotides agree with TRBD1. This CDR3 region has 14 residues. CDR1 and CDR2 from the germline V gene are SGHTS and YDEGEE. The ends lost 0 bases at V and 6 bases at J; junction bases unmatched: 3. The DNA of the CDR3 is TGTGCCAGCAGCTTGGGACAGGGGGTTCATGGCTACACCTTC. This sequence encodes CASSLGQGVHGYTF.

J is TRBJ2-5 and V is TRBV18; D is undetermined. The V end lost 0 bases, the J end lost 5 bases, and 10 bases lay between the germline ends. CDR3 length: 14 amino acids. From germline, CDR1 is KGHSH and CDR2 LQKENI. The CDR3 nucleotides are TGTGCCAGCTCACCACCGTCGATGCCCGAGACCCAGTACTTC. Protein: CASSPPSMPETQYF.

The gene calls are TRBV2 and TRBJ2-5; D not resolved. Trimming pared 8 bases from V and 5 bases from J, leaving 15 bases between. This CDR3 comprises 13 residues. In germline, CDR1 is SNHLY, CDR2 FYNNEI. This CDR3 is CASGEGLGETQYF. As DNA, the CDR3 is TGTGCCAGCGGGGAAGGGCTGGGTGAGACCCAGTACTTC.

This clone has a single count. A junction end diverges from the germline sequence, so it may reflect a read error. V is TRBV6-4 and J is TRBJ2-4, with TRBD1 matching over 10 bases. The CDR3 length is 14 residues. The germline gives CDR1 MRHNA, CDR2 SNTAGT. CDR3 loop: CASSDRGHRDRGFF. The DNA for the CDR3 is TGTGCCAGCAGTGACCGCGGGCACCGGGACAGGGGATTTTTC.

V gene TRBV19 combines with J gene TRBJ1-5; tentative D call: TRBD1 (5 bases). Germline CDR1 reads LNHDA; CDR2 reads SQIVND (reference sequence). This CDR3 is 12 amino acids long. V lost 2 bases and J 6 bases, leaving 5 bases between the germline ends. CDR3 coding DNA: TGTGCCAGTAGTATACAGGGTCAGCCCCAGCATTTT. Protein: CASSIQGQPQHF.

The J gene is TRBJ1-3, the V gene TRBV9, with D perhaps matching TRBD1 (6 bases). Trimming shortened V by 3 bases and J by 2 bases, and 9 bases separated the two germline ends. Germline CDR1 reads SGDLS; CDR2 reads YYNGEE. The CDR3 length is 14 residues. The CDR3 sequence: CASSGTVTGNTIYF. CDR3 DNA sequence: TGTGCCAGCAGCGGGACAGTCACTGGAAACACCATATATTTT. The full variable domain, rest sourced from reference TRBV9 and TRBJ1-3, is DSGVTQTPKHLITATGQRVTLRCSPRSGDLSVYWYQQSLDQGLQFLIQYYNGEERAKGNILERFSAQQFPDLHSELNLSSLELGDSALYFCASSGTVTGNTIYFGEGSWLTVV.

V is TRBV18 and J is TRBJ2-3; D tentatively fits TRBD1 or TRBD2 (5 bases each). V was cut by 3 bases and J by 0 bases, with 13 bases left in between. Germline-derived CDR1 and CDR2 are KGHSH and LQKENI. The CDR3 runs to 16 residues. CDR3 loop: CASSPEGLLSTDTQYF. The CDR3 nucleotides read TGTGCCAGCTCACCCGAGGGGCTTCTTAGCACAGATACGCAGTATTTT.